One sample yielded the 11 T cell receptor beta chains listed below, sequenced in a study of cytomegalovirus exposure and HLA in healthy donors (dated by TCRdb to 2017 to 2019). Libraries came from the immunoSEQ multiplex PCR assay. A mixture of 60 forward primers for TCR Vbeta segments and 13 reverse primers for TCR Jbeta segments was used in the multiplex PCR. In TCRdb, the immuneACCESS table is reduced to in-frame sequences with V and J assigned. These tables do not hold every clone; where another copy was compared, an unresolved V gene accounts for under half, and the others remain unexplained. This sample has about 140,000 clones in its table, and just under 85% of those were observed once. The top ten constitute 1.9% of the sample. Sequencing used PBMCs. The source is a woman aged 40 to 50 in good health and CMV-seronegative.

This sequence joins TRBV7-2 and TRBJ1-6, with TRBD1 as a possible D gene (5 bases). The CDR3 contains 16 residues. Between the trimmed V and J ends, which lost 5 bases and 11 bases, there was a span of 22 bases. Germline V gene data show CDR1 as SGHTA and CDR2 as FQGNSA. Here the CDR3 reads CASSLKVGGVGTPLHF. CDR3 bases: TGTGCCAGCAGCCTAAAGGTCGGGGGGGTAGGGACACCCCTCCACTTT.

A word on this clone: Other DNA sequences within the sample encode an identical CDR3. This chain uses TRBV5-8 with TRBJ1-2; no firm D call. The germline CDR1 and CDR2 sequences are SGHTS and YDEGEE. The CDR3 totals 14 residues. V dropped 0 bases and J dropped 8 bases, with 14 bases sitting between them. CDR3 loop: CASSLAGGPAGYTF. The CDR3 bases are TGTGCCAGCAGCTTGGCCGGCGGGCCCGCGGGCTACACCTTC. The full variable domain, in which reference TRBV5-8 and TRBJ1-2 provide the parts outside the CDR3, is EAGVTQSPTHLIKTRGQQATLRCSPISGHTSVYWYQQALGLGLQFLLWYDEGEERNRGNFPPRFSGRQFPNYSSELNVNALELEDSALYLCASSLAGGPAGYTFGSGTRLTVV.

The chain combines TRBV7-9 with TRBJ1-2; 9 bases align to TRBD1. This CDR3 spans 18 amino acids. Germline CDR1 and CDR2: SEHNR and FQNEAQ (reference sequence). The trim removed 1 base at V and 4 bases at J, leaving 13 bases unmatched. CDR3 sequence: CASSLVLGGQGRSYGYTF. The CDR3 DNA is TGTGCCAGCAGCTTAGTTTTGGGAGGACAGGGGCGTAGCTATGGCTACACCTTC.

The gene calls are TRBV5-1 and TRBJ1-4, with D tentatively TRBD1 (6 bases). Germline CDR1 reads SGHRS; CDR2 reads YFSETQ. This CDR3 contains 14 residues. V lost 0 bases and J lost 5, with 8 bases in between. The CDR3 DNA sequence: TGCGCCAGCAGCTTGGGGCAGGGGAATGAAAAACTGTTTTTT. Translating it yields CASSLGQGNEKLFF.

The J gene is TRBJ2-7, the V gene TRBV28; D may be TRBD1 (6 bases). The CDR3 is made up of 15 amino acids. The ends were cut back, 5 bases at V and 0 bases at J, with 14 bases in the middle. Germline assignment: CDR1 MDHEN and CDR2 SYDVKM. The CDR3 nucleotides are TGTGCCAGCAGTGACCCCGGGACATCCTCCTACGAGCAGTACTTC. Translation: CASSDPGTSSYEQYF.

The chain has TRBV4-1 and TRBJ2-7; the match to TRBD2 covers 7 bases. Looked up from germline, CDR1 is MGHRA and CDR2 is YSYEKL. The length of the CDR3 is 13 residues. The ends lost 6 bases at V and 4 bases at J; junction bases unmatched: 6. The CDR3 region is CASSREVDYEQYF. The CDR3 nucleotides read TGCGCCAGCAGTCGGGAGGTTGATTACGAGCAGTACTTC.

V is TRBV5-1 and J is TRBJ2-5, with 13 bases lining up with TRBD2. V shed 4 bases and J 11 bases; nucleotides not matched to a gene: 11. This CDR3 spans 15 amino acids. Germline V lookup: CDR1 SGHRS, CDR2 YFSETQ. The chain's CDR3 is CASSTGLAGVGEQYF. The CDR3 nucleotides are TGCGCCAGCAGCACCGGACTAGCGGGAGTGGGGGAGCAGTACTTC. Combining the CDR3 with reference TRBV5-1 and TRBJ2-5 gives the whole variable domain KAGVTQTPRYLIKTRGQQVTLSCSPISGHRSVSWYQQTPGQGLQFLFEYFSETQRNKGNFPGRFSGRQFSNSRSEMNVSTLELGDSALYLCASSTGLAGVGEQYFGPGTRLLVL.

The chain carries TRBV18 and TRBJ2-2, with no clear D. The CDR3 spans 12 residues. Germline CDR1 and CDR2: KGHSH and LQKENI. V gave up 6 bases and J gave up 6 bases, with 8 bases separating them. As DNA, the CDR3 is TGTGCCAGCTCCCAAAATGCCGGGGAGCTGTTTTTT. Protein sequence: CASSQNAGELFF. The full variable domain, its missing parts supplied by reference TRBV18 and TRBJ2-2, is NAGVMQNPRHLVRRRGQEARLRCSPMKGHSHVYWYRQLPEEGLKFMVYLQKENIIDESGMPKERFSAEFPKEGPSILRIQQVVRGDSAAYFCASSQNAGELFFGEGSRLTVL.

CDR3 region: CASRTQGLVAAGELFF. CDR3 DNA sequence: TGTGCCAGCAGGACCCAGGGACTAGTAGCGGCCGGGGAGCTGTTTTTT. The V gene is TRBV27, the J gene TRBJ2-2; 8 bases line up with TRBD2. V gave up 6 bases and J gave up 6 bases; unmatched junction bases: 12. The CDR3 extends over 16 amino acids. Germline V gene lookup returns CDR1 MNHEY and CDR2 SMNVEV (reference sequence).

The V call is TRBV2, the J call TRBJ2-5, with 9 positions matching TRBD2. The CDR3 loop spans 15 amino acids. Germline CDR1 is SNHLY and CDR2 is FYNNEI. Losses at the gene ends were 5 bases for V and 5 bases for J; bases not matched to a gene: 9. The CDR3 DNA is TGTGCCAGCAGTCTTATAGCGGGAGTAGAGGAGACCCAGTACTTC. Translated: CASSLIAGVEETQYF. The full variable domain, in which reference TRBV2 and TRBJ2-5 provide the parts outside the CDR3, is EPEVTQTPSHQVTQMGQEVILRCVPISNHLYFYWYRQILGQKVEFLVSFYNNEISEKSEIFDDQFSVERPDGSNFTLKIRSTKLEDSAMYFCASSLIAGVEETQYFGPGTRLLVL.

The gene calls are TRBV6-5 and TRBJ1-2; 8 bases agree with TRBD1. The length of the CDR3 is 15 residues. V gave up 1 base and J gave up 3 bases; unmatched junction bases: 4. Germline V gives CDR1 MNHEY, CDR2 SVGAGI. Written as DNA, the CDR3 is TGTGCCAGCAGTTACTGGCCAGGGGGCGACTATGGCTACACCTTC. Translation: CASSYWPGGDYGYTF.